These T cell receptor beta chains were read from a single sample in a study of T cells after yellow fever vaccination. A single record per CDR3 protein comes from TCRdb applying MiXCR to the 5' RACE reads. The sample has a few hundred thousand distinct CDR3 sequences, 10% to 15% seen once. This sample comprised CD4+ T cells sorted from PBMCs, obtained 45 days after the yellow fever booster vaccination. The receptors come from a man younger than 40 who received the YFV17D yellow fever vaccine. CDR3s include the opening cysteine and the closing phenylalanine or tryptophan. The D gene is left open where the match is weak. Not every row has a clone size; where given, it reads once, few, many or a size class.

d_call,v_call,j_call,cdr3_length,clone_size,cdr3_aa,cdr3_nt
NA,TRBV12-3/TRBV12-4,TRBJ2-7,15,NA,CASSSRDKAEGEQYF,TGTGCCAGCAGTTCCCGGGACAAGGCTGAGGGGGAGCAGTACTTC
TRBD1,TRBV11-2,TRBJ1-6,15,few,CASSSADRGYSPLHF,TGTGCCAGCAGCTCCGCCGACAGGGGTTATTCACCCCTCCACTTT
NA,TRBV20-1,TRBJ2-7,14,NA,CSASIFEVVPTAVF,TGCAGTGCTAGCATTTTTGAGGTAGTACCGACGGCCGTATTC
NA,TRBV4-3,TRBJ1-2,15,NA,CASSQDLVGYYGYTF,TGCGCCAGCAGCCAAGATCTAGTAGGTTACTATGGCTACACCTTC
NA,TRBV6-1,TRBJ1-1,13,few,CASFLGQNTEAFF,TGTGCCAGCTTTTTGGGACAGAACACTGAAGCTTTCTTT
TRBD2,TRBV9,TRBJ2-7,17,NA,CASSVGWMAGGQYEQYF,TGTGCCAGCAGCGTAGGTTGGATGGCGGGAGGGCAATACGAGCAGTACTTC
NA,TRBV7-8,TRBJ2-3,15,few,CASSPQPQGADTQYF,TGTGCCAGCAGCCCTCAACCACAGGGTGCAGATACGCAGTATTTT
NA,TRBV6-1,TRBJ1-5,13,few,CASNREINQPQHF,TGTGCCAGCAACAGGGAGATAAATCAGCCCCAGCATTTT
NA,TRBV7-2,TRBJ2-2,14,many,CASSLAVLTGELFF,TGTGCCAGCAGCTTAGCGGTCCTAACCGGGGAGCTGTTTTTT
TRBD2,TRBV6-5,TRBJ2-2,16,NA,CASSSTGLANTGELFF,TGTGCCAGCAGTTCGACGGGACTAGCCAACACCGGGGAGCTGTTTTTT
TRBD2,TRBV7-9,TRBJ2-7,17,NA,CASSLPSGRRGFLEQYF,TGTGCCAGCAGCTTACCTAGCGGGAGACGTGGTTTTCTCGAGCAGTACTTC
NA,TRBV12-3/TRBV12-4,TRBJ2-5,14,NA,CASTPRQRQETQYF,TGTGCCAGCACCCCCCGACAGCGCCAAGAGACCCAGTACTTC
TRBD1,TRBV27,TRBJ1-5,15,NA,CASRRTGQGYQPQHF,TGTGCCAGCAGGCGGACCGGACAGGGTTATCAGCCCCAGCATTTT
NA,TRBV28,TRBJ2-3,12,NA,CASSPLLGTQYF,TGTGCCAGCAGTCCCCTCTTGGGTACGCAGTATTTT
NA,TRBV7-2,TRBJ1-1,15,few,CASSLAPGENTEAFF,TGTGCCAGCAGCTTAGCACCAGGGGAGAACACTGAAGCTTTCTTT
TRBD1,TRBV20-1,TRBJ2-7,15,few,CSARDEYRGLYEQYF,TGCAGTGCTAGAGATGAATACAGGGGGTTGTACGAGCAGTACTTC
NA,TRBV15,TRBJ2-3,14,NA,CATTRGGSTDTQYF,TGTGCCACCACCCGAGGTGGATCGACAGATACGCAGTATTTT
TRBD2,TRBV20-1,TRBJ2-5,15,few,CSAPGLAGGKETQYF,TGCAGTGCCCCGGGACTAGCGGGAGGAAAAGAGACCCAGTACTTC
TRBD2,TRBV20-1,TRBJ2-7,13,few,CSAGSGRGYEQYF,TGCAGTGCTGGGAGCGGGAGAGGGTACGAGCAGTACTTC
TRBD2,TRBV5-1,TRBJ2-1,16,NA,CASSGTSGSSYNEQFF,TGCGCCAGCTCCGGGACTAGCGGTAGCTCCTACAATGAGCAGTTCTTC
NA,TRBV13,TRBJ2-7,12,NA,CASSLVSHEQYF,TGTGCCAGCAGCTTAGTATCTCACGAGCAGTACTTC
TRBD1,TRBV12-3/TRBV12-4,TRBJ2-5,17,few,CASSTRQGSIGQETQYF,TGTGCCAGCAGCACCAGACAGGGGTCGATCGGTCAAGAGACCCAGTACTTC
TRBD1,TRBV2,TRBJ1-1,14,NA,CASRTGQMNTEAFF,TGTGCCAGCAGGACGGGACAGATGAACACTGAAGCTTTCTTT
TRBD1,TRBV29-1,TRBJ2-3,14,few,CSVSGQGSTDTQYF,TGCAGCGTGTCGGGACAGGGAAGCACAGATACGCAGTATTTT
NA,TRBV6-5,TRBJ1-2,12,few,CASSAGTYGYTF,TGTGCCAGCAGTGCTGGGACCTATGGCTACACCTTC
NA,TRBV20-1,TRBJ2-3,12,few,CSLQFSTDTQYF,TGCAGTCTCCAGTTCAGCACAGATACGCAGTATTTT
TRBD2,TRBV12-3/TRBV12-4,TRBJ2-7,13,few,CATKSGGSYEQYF,TGTGCCACCAAGAGCGGGGGTTCCTACGAGCAGTACTTC
NA,TRBV20-1,TRBJ1-1,12,few,CSAQTGNTEAFF,TGCAGTGCACAGACAGGGAACACTGAAGCTTTCTTT
NA,TRBV18,TRBJ2-7,14,few,CASSPPGNSYEQYF,TGTGCCAGCTCACCACCGGGGAACTCCTACGAGCAGTACTTC
NA,TRBV4-2,TRBJ2-1,16,few,CATSLSVGGGYNEQFF,TGTGCCACTTCACTTAGCGTGGGAGGTGGTTACAATGAGCAGTTCTTC
TRBD2,TRBV12-3/TRBV12-4,TRBJ2-1,15,NA,CASSLRLAGDHEQFF,TGTGCCAGCAGTTTACGGCTAGCGGGAGATCATGAGCAGTTCTTC
NA,TRBV5-6,TRBJ2-7,15,few,CASRVAGSLRYEQYF,TGTGCCAGCAGAGTGGCAGGGAGTCTCCGCTACGAGCAGTACTTC
NA,TRBV7-2,TRBJ2-3,15,NA,CASSDSWIYTDTQYF,TGTGCCAGCAGCGACTCCTGGATTTACACAGATACGCAGTATTTT
NA,TRBV30,TRBJ2-6,17,once,CAWRRGRTHPGANVLTF,TGTGCCTGGAGGCGGGGCAGGACACACCCTGGGGCCAACGTCCTGACTTTC
NA,TRBV2,TRBJ2-5,15,few,CASSLQSGSIKTQYF,TGTGCCAGCAGTCTTCAGTCGGGGTCCATAAAGACCCAGTACTTC
NA,TRBV27,TRBJ1-1,13,many,CASSLSRNTEAFF,TGTGCCAGCAGTTTATCAAGGAACACTGAAGCTTTCTTT
NA,TRBV6-5,TRBJ2-7,14,NA,CASSYTRWTYEQYF,TGTGCCAGCAGTTACACCCGGTGGACCTACGAGCAGTACTTC
NA,TRBV2,TRBJ2-1,12,few,CASNTGFNEQFF,TGTGCCAGCAACACAGGGTTCAATGAGCAGTTCTTC
NA,TRBV7-2,TRBJ2-5,14,few,CASSLVQRQETQYF,TGTGCCAGCAGCTTGGTACAGCGTCAAGAGACCCAGTACTTC
TRBD2,TRBV6-5,TRBJ2-2,16,few,CASSYRTSGIPGELFF,TGTGCCAGCAGTTACCGCACTAGCGGGATCCCCGGGGAGCTGTTTTTT